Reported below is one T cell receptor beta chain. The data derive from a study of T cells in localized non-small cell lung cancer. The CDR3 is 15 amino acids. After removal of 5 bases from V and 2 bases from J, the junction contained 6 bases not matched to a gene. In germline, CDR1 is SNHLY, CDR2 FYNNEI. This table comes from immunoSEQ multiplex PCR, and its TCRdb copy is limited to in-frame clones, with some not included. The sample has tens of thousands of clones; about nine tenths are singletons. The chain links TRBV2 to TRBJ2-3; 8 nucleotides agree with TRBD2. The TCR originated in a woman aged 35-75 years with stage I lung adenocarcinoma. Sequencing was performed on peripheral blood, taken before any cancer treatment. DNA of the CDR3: TGTGCCAGCAGTCGATTGACTAGCGTCACAGATACGCAGTATTTT. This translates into CASSRLTSVTDTQYF.